This T cell receptor beta chain emerged from a study of blood T cell repertoires in COVID-19. The germline gives CDR1 SEHNR, CDR2 FQNEAQ (reference sequence). Deletions cut 2 bases from V and 2 bases from J, with 16 bases between. CDR3 size: 17 residues. Clones were read by immunoSEQ multiplex PCR, and TCRdb kept only the in-frame ones, dropping some. The table shows 75,000 to 80,000 clones, with more than 80% occurring only once. Sequenced sample: peripheral blood. The rearrangement links TRBV7-9 to TRBJ2-4; a possible D gene is TRBD2 (5 bases). This TCR derives from a woman aged 60-70 years with acute or convalescent COVID-19. The CDR3 nucleotides read TGTGCCAGCAGCTTAATGCGAATAGGACTGACCAAAAACATTCAGTACTTC. This codes for CASSLMRIGLTKNIQYF.